Below are 32 T cell receptor beta chains sequenced from a single sample in a study of shared clonotypes between healthy human individuals. TCRdb keeps only in-frame clones here, not all; method: immunoSEQ multiplex PCR. The table records about 2.1 million clones, around 93% of them present only once. Positive CCR7 selection of CD45RO-negative cells yielded the naive CD8 cells, and terminally differentiated effector memory CD45RA+ cells were excluded. The sample taken for sequencing was naive CD8+ T cells from PBMCs. The receptors derive from a man aged 18 to 29 in good health. Some clones in this sample may be carry-over from other donors' samples.

The V gene is TRBV4-3, the J gene TRBJ2-1, with 9 bases that match TRBD2. Losses at the gene ends were 3 bases for V and 6 bases for J; bases not matched to a gene: 9. Germline CDR1 and CDR2: LGHNA and YSLEER. The CDR3 is 16 residues long. The CDR3 is CASSHGPGLASNEQFF. The CDR3 nucleotides read TGCGCCAGCAGCCACGGGCCGGGACTAGCCTCCAATGAGCAGTTCTTC.

The chain links TRBV7-6 to TRBJ2-1; 14 nucleotides agree with TRBD2. V dropped 6 bases and J dropped 3; count of bases not matched to a gene: 7. Germline V gene sequence: CDR1 SGHVS, CDR2 FNYEAQ. The CDR3 has 17 amino acids. CDR3 amino acids: CASSSGTSGSHYNEQFF. The CDR3 DNA sequence: TGTGCCAGCAGTTCCGGGACTAGCGGGAGCCACTACAATGAGCAGTTCTTC.

This rearrangement joins TRBV28 to TRBJ1-5, with D unresolved. Germline-derived CDR1 and CDR2 are MDHEN and SYDVKM. Deletions cut 7 bases from V and 1 base from J, with 23 bases between. The CDR3 has 18 residues. CDR3 loop: CASTITGSTRRSNQPQHF. Here the CDR3 DNA reads TGTGCCAGCACCATCACGGGCTCAACACGACGGAGCAATCAGCCCCAGCATTTT. The full variable domain, with the rest looked up from reference TRBV28 and TRBJ1-5, is DVKVTQSSRYLVKRTGEKVFLECVQDMDHENMFWYRQDPGLGLRLIYFSYDVKMKEKGDIPEGYSVSREKKERFSLILESASTNQTSMYLCASTITGSTRRSNQPQHFGDGTRLSIL.

This clone was recorded only once. V is TRBV4-2 and J is TRBJ2-7, with TRBD2 as a possible D gene (6 bases). This CDR3 is 15 amino acids long. Germline CDR1 and CDR2: LGHNA and YNFKEQ. V lost 3 bases to trimming and J lost 2 bases, with 14 bases between them. This CDR3 is CASSQTSSGTYEQYF. In DNA form, the CDR3 reads TGTGCCAGCAGCCAGACCAGTAGCGGAACCTACGAGCAGTACTTC.

This sequence joins TRBV15 and TRBJ1-4; 7 positions agree with TRBD1. The germline V gene has CDR1 LNHNV and CDR2 YYDKDF (reference sequence). The J segment lost 8 bases and the V segment lost 6 bases, leaving 9 bases of the junction unmatched. The length of the CDR3 is 14 residues. The CDR3 nucleotides read TGTGCCACCAGTTGGGCAACCAGGGGGGAAAAACTGTTTTTT. Translation: CATSWATRGEKLFF.

The chain recombines TRBV13 with TRBJ2-7; no definite D call. Germline CDR1 reads PRHDT; CDR2 reads FYEKMQ (reference sequence). CDR3 size: 13 residues. V shed 2 bases and J shed 6 bases, with 11 bases lying between them. The CDR3 loop reads CASSLLEQREQYF. The CDR3 DNA reads TGTGCCAGCAGCTTATTGGAACAGCGCGAGCAGTACTTC.

The V and J genes are TRBV13 and TRBJ2-5; D unclear. V was pared by 2 bases and J by 1 base, with 8 bases between. The CDR3 has 14 residues. Per the germline V gene, CDR1 is PRHDT and CDR2 is FYEKMQ (reference sequence). CDR3 nucleotide sequence: TGTGCCAGCAGCTTAAGGCCGGCCCAAGAGACCCAGTACTTC. Translation gives CASSLRPAQETQYF.

J is TRBJ2-7 and V is TRBV9; D not certain. V lost 4 bases to trimming and J lost 2 bases, with 13 bases between them. The germline V gene has CDR1 SGDLS and CDR2 YYNGEE. This CDR3 comprises 14 residues. The CDR3 protein is CASSPLGDTYEQYF. Here the CDR3 DNA reads TGTGCCAGCAGCCCCCTGGGTGATACCTACGAGCAGTACTTC. Together with reference TRBV9 and TRBJ2-7, the CDR3 gives the full variable domain: DSGVTQTPKHLITATGQRVTLRCSPRSGDLSVYWYQQSLDQGLQFLIQYYNGEERAKGNILERFSAQQFPDLHSELNLSSLELGDSALYFCASSPLGDTYEQYFGPGTRLTVT.

The V gene is TRBV5-1, the J gene TRBJ2-1; D might be TRBD2 (5 bases). The V gene's germline CDR1 is SGHRS and CDR2 YFSETQ. CDR3 size: 16 residues. V lost 4 bases to trimming and J lost 4 bases, with 18 bases between them. The DNA of the CDR3 is TGCGCCAGCAGCCCCAAGTCTGGCGGGCTATACAATGAGCAGTTCTTC. Its translation is CASSPKSGGLYNEQFF.

With regard to this clone: Other DNA variants within this sample encode the same CDR3. The chain is built from TRBV6-5 and TRBJ1-1; a weak D match, TRBD1 (6 bases). Germline V gene sequence: CDR1 MNHEY, CDR2 SVGAGI. The CDR3 contains 13 residues. V dropped 2 bases and J dropped 6 bases, with 10 bases sitting between them. The CDR3 DNA reads TGTGCCAGCAGTTACAGCAGGGGTGCTGAAGCTTTCTTT. This translates into CASSYSRGAEAFF.

CDR3 loop: CASSRLTEGTVVSAGYTF. For the CDR3, the DNA is TGTGCCAGCAGCAGACTAACGGAAGGGACAGTGGTTTCGGCTGGCTACACCTTC. The rearrangement links TRBV21-1 to TRBJ1-2; the D call TRBD1 from the table was never checked on the DNA. TRBV21-1 is a listed pseudogene. The CDR3 length is 18 residues.

The CDR3 region has the DNA TGTGCCAGCACTATGGGGGGGCGGCTATTAGGTCAGCCCCAGCATTTT. This sequence encodes CASTMGGRLLGQPQHF. This chain uses TRBV7-3 with TRBJ1-5, with TRBD1 as a possible D gene (6 bases). This CDR3 comprises 16 residues. Per the germline V gene, CDR1 is SGHTA and CDR2 is FQGTGA. V shed 7 bases and J shed 6 bases, with 22 bases lying between them.

V is TRBV28 and J is TRBJ2-7, with 7 nucleotides matching TRBD1. The germline V gene encodes CDR1 MDHEN and CDR2 SYDVKM. The CDR3 loop spans 12 amino acids. V lost 6 bases to trimming and J lost 6 bases; unmatched junction nucleotides: 5. The CDR3 region has the DNA TGTGCCAGCAGACAGAACAGGGGCGAGCAGTACTTC. It codes for CASRQNRGEQYF.

The chain links TRBV11-1 to TRBJ2-7, with D unresolved. The V end was cut by 8 bases, the J end by 1 base, with 9 bases between. Germline V gene data show CDR1 as SGHAT and CDR2 as FQDESV (reference sequence). The CDR3 sequence is 12 residues long. The CDR3 loop reads CASGSGSYEQYF. DNA for the CDR3: TGTGCCAGCGGGTCAGGTTCCTACGAGCAGTACTTC.

This clone was observed once. The chain combines TRBV6-4 with TRBJ2-3, with 9 bases identical to TRBD1. The ends lost 0 bases at V and 2 bases at J; junction bases unmatched: 3. Germline CDR1 is MRHNA and CDR2 is SNTAGT. This CDR3 is 16 amino acids long. The CDR3 DNA reads TGTGCCAGCAGTGACTCGCGGACAGGGGCCACAGATACGCAGTATTTT. Translated, it gives CASSDSRTGATDTQYF.

V usage is TRBV7-2 and J usage is TRBJ2-1, with D tentatively TRBD2 (5 bases). Trimming stripped 1 base from V and 5 bases from J, with 12 bases between. The CDR3 extends over 15 amino acids. Germline-derived CDR1 and CDR2 are SGHTA and FQGNSA. The CDR3 loop reads CASSLVSDLNNEQFF. CDR3 in DNA: TGTGCCAGCAGCTTAGTTTCGGACTTAAACAATGAGCAGTTCTTC.

V gene TRBV7-9 combines with J gene TRBJ2-7, with D uncertain. This CDR3 comprises 14 residues. Trimming took off 4 bases at V and 6 bases at J, with 16 bases between the two ends. From germline, CDR1 is SEHNR and CDR2 FQNEAQ (reference sequence). The CDR3 sequence: CASSSVLERGEQYF. As DNA, the CDR3 is TGTGCCAGCAGCTCAGTTCTGGAGCGCGGCGAGCAGTACTTC.

V usage is TRBV9 and J usage is TRBJ2-1, with 9 bases aligning to TRBD2. The CDR3 length is 17 residues. V trimming: 4 bases; J trimming: 4 bases; junction bases outside the gene matches: 12. CDR1 is SGDLS, CDR2 YYNGEE, per germline. The CDR3 reads CASSPRAAGGVYNEQFF. The CDR3 coding sequence is TGTGCCAGCAGCCCTCGAGCGGCGGGAGGGGTTTACAATGAGCAGTTCTTC.

The chain is built from TRBV19 and TRBJ2-1; 11 nucleotides align to TRBD2. The CDR3 consists of 15 residues. V was clipped by 6 bases and J by 7 bases; unmatched bases: 8. CDR1 is LNHDA, CDR2 SQIVND, per germline (reference sequence). The CDR3 DNA sequence: TGTGCCAGTAGCCAACTAGCGGGAGCCGGGAATGAGCAGTTCTTC. Protein sequence: CASSQLAGAGNEQFF.

The rearrangement joins TRBV7-3 to TRBJ1-3, with TRBD1 matching over 8 bases. CDR3 length: 15 residues. Trimming cost V 5 bases and J 1 base; bases outside gene matches: 4. Germline V gives CDR1 SGHTA, CDR2 FQGTGA. The DNA for the CDR3 is TGTGCCAGCAGCGTAGACAGGGGATCTGGAAACACCATATATTTT. Protein sequence: CASSVDRGSGNTIYF. The full variable domain, completed using reference TRBV7-3 and TRBJ1-3, is GAGVSQTPSNKVTEKGKYVELRCDPISGHTALYWYRQSLGQGPEFLIYFQGTGAADDSGLPNDRFFAVRPEGSVSTLKIQRTERGDSAVYLCASSVDRGSGNTIYFGEGSWLTVV.

The DNA of the CDR3 is TGTGCCAGCAGTTCCGGGACAGCGGGCACCGGGGAGCTGTTTTTT. Protein sequence: CASSSGTAGTGELFF. The chain uses TRBV2 and TRBJ2-2; tentatively, D is TRBD1 (7 bases). This CDR3 region has 15 residues. Germline loops: CDR1 SNHLY, CDR2 FYNNEI. V was trimmed by 5 bases and J by 4 bases, leaving 14 bases between them.

This sequence joins TRBV13 and TRBJ2-7, with D unclear. The ends were cut back, 1 base at V and 4 bases at J, with 8 bases in the middle. The CDR3 has 13 residues. Per the germline V gene, CDR1 is PRHDT and CDR2 is FYEKMQ (reference sequence). The CDR3 is CASSLVGVYEQYF. CDR3 DNA: TGTGCCAGCAGCTTAGTAGGTGTTTACGAGCAGTACTTC. The variable domain in full, with the rest retrieved from reference TRBV13 and TRBJ2-7, is AAGVIQSPRHLIKEKRETATLKCYPIPRHDTVYWYQQGPGQDPQFLISFYEKMQSDKGSIPDRFSAQQFSDYHSELNMSSLELGDSALYFCASSLVGVYEQYFGPGTRLTVT.

The rearrangement links TRBV7-3 to TRBJ2-7, with 8 bases that match TRBD1. V lost 4 bases to trimming and J lost 6 bases; unmatched junction nucleotides: 8. The V gene's germline CDR1 is SGHTA and CDR2 FQGTGA. The CDR3 spans 14 residues. Here the CDR3 reads CASSSTGTGPEQYF. CDR3 in DNA: TGTGCCAGCAGCTCCACCGGGACAGGACCCGAGCAGTACTTC.

The chain employs TRBV10-3 and TRBJ2-7, with TRBD1 identical over 10 bases. V shed 6 bases and J 0 bases; nucleotides not matched to a gene: 20. Germline V gives CDR1 ENHRY, CDR2 SYGVKD. The length of the CDR3 is 20 residues. CDR3 residues: CAIRTGTGEVSPGSSYEQYF. CDR3 coding DNA: TGTGCCATCAGGACCGGGACAGGGGAAGTTTCTCCCGGAAGCTCCTACGAGCAGTACTTC.

The gene calls are TRBV5-6 and TRBJ1-3, with unresolved D. The length of the CDR3 is 13 residues. V lost 1 base and J 8 bases, leaving 10 bases between the germline ends. The germline gives CDR1 SGHDT, CDR2 YYEEEE. The DNA for the CDR3 is TGTGCCAGCAGCTTGACCGTTCTAGACACCATATATTTT. Protein: CASSLTVLDTIYF.

This clone was recorded only once. V and J are TRBV27 and TRBJ2-7; perhaps TRBD1 as D (5 bases). V lost 3 bases, J lost 7 bases, and 16 bases lay in between. Germline values: CDR1 MNHEY, CDR2 SMNVEV (reference sequence). The CDR3 sequence is 14 residues long. The CDR3 spells CASSFAPTYREQYF. The CDR3 nucleotides read TGTGCCAGCAGTTTCGCCCCCACCTACAGGGAGCAGTACTTC.

V and J are TRBV28 and TRBJ1-1; maybe TRBD1 (5 bases). Trimming pared 3 bases from V and 0 bases from J, leaving 14 bases between. This CDR3 contains 16 residues. Germline V gene data show CDR1 as MDHEN and CDR2 as SYDVKM. The CDR3 DNA sequence: TGTGCCAGCAGTTTCGGTATTGACAGCCTGAACACTGAAGCTTTCTTT. Translated: CASSFGIDSLNTEAFF.

The rearrangement uses TRBV19 and TRBJ1-2; 10 nucleotides align to TRBD1. Trimming at V came to 5 bases and at J to 7 bases, leaving 4 bases not matched to a gene. Germline values: CDR1 LNHDA, CDR2 SQIVND (reference sequence). The CDR3 contains 13 residues. In DNA form, the CDR3 reads TGTGCCAGTAGTGACAGGGGGCAAAGTGGCTACACCTTC. Translation gives CASSDRGQSGYTF.

The chain joins TRBV4-3 to TRBJ1-4; 9 nucleotides align to TRBD1. The CDR3 length is 18 residues. Trimming took 0 bases from V and 1 from J; bases not matched to a gene: 6. The germline V gene encodes CDR1 LGHNA and CDR2 YSLEER. The CDR3 is CASSQDGQGWKTNEKLFF. For the CDR3, the DNA is TGCGCCAGCAGCCAAGATGGACAGGGGTGGAAAACTAATGAAAAACTGTTTTTT.

V gene TRBV7-9 combines with J gene TRBJ2-1; 7 bases are a match to TRBD1. The CDR3 extends over 12 amino acids. Germline V gene sequence: CDR1 SEHNR, CDR2 FQNEAQ (reference sequence). Unmatched junction bases numbered 8, after V lost 3 bases and J lost 15 bases. The CDR3 sequence: CASSLGTDRGFF. DNA of the CDR3: TGTGCCAGCAGCTTGGGGACAGATAGGGGGTTCTTC.

This clone appeared once. The gene calls are TRBV5-1 and TRBJ1-4; 7 bases line up with TRBD1. This CDR3 has 15 amino acids. The V and J ends lost 3 bases and 7 bases, in that order; junction bases with no gene match: 9. Germline V gene data show CDR1 as SGHRS and CDR2 as YFSETQ. The DNA for the CDR3 is TGCGCCAGCAGCTCAGCTCCCACAGGGGTTGAAAAACTGTTTTTT. Translation: CASSSAPTGVEKLFF. Full variable domain (remainder filled in from reference TRBV5-1 and TRBJ1-4): KAGVTQTPRYLIKTRGQQVTLSCSPISGHRSVSWYQQTPGQGLQFLFEYFSETQRNKGNFPGRFSGRQFSNSRSEMNVSTLELGDSALYLCASSSAPTGVEKLFFGSGTQLSVL.

The J gene is TRBJ2-1, the V gene TRBV28; 7 bases are shared with TRBD2. J was trimmed by 3 bases and V by 3 bases; bases with no gene match: 8. Germline loops: CDR1 MDHEN, CDR2 SYDVKM. The CDR3 totals 16 residues. CDR3 sequence reads: CASSFGAGEDYNEQFF. CDR3 nucleotides: TGTGCCAGCAGTTTCGGTGCGGGAGAGGACTACAATGAGCAGTTCTTC.